This T cell receptor beta chain came from a study of hypomethylating agent response in myelodysplastic syndrome. Overall study context: Patients received azacitidine (about 70% of the 11) or decitabine (3 of 11). With a mean age of around 77 +/- 6.3 years, patients were most commonly cytogenetically diploid.

CDR1 WSHSY and CDR2 SAAADI come from the germline V gene. This CDR3 region has 13 residues. V was trimmed by 6 bases and J by 3 bases, leaving 6 bases between them. Comments on this clone: The antigen remains undetermined.

The method was immunoSEQ multiplex PCR; TCRdb's version includes in-frame clones alone and lacks a portion of them. The sample includes 4,500 to 5,500 clones, over 70% of them seen just once. Study outcomes and limitations: Lack of age-matching between healthy donors and MDS patients could bias comparison. More novel clonotypes appeared in responders; more contracted clonotypes appeared in non-responders after treatment.

This clonotype originated in a human donor with myelodysplastic syndrome. This sequence joins TRBV10-2 and TRBJ1-6; D not resolved. The starting material was bone marrow, obtained before or after starting hypomethylating agent treatment for myelodysplastic syndrome (not recorded which). CDR3 nucleotides: TGCGCCAGCAGGCCGGACTATAATTCACCCCTCCACTTT. This encodes CASRPDYNSPLHF.